The 5 T cell receptor beta chains in this list originate from one sample, sequenced in a study of T cell responses to AZD1222 COVID-19 vaccine. Clones were sequenced by immunoSEQ multiplex PCR, and TCRdb holds only the in-frame ones, with some missing. The table includes approximately 130,000 clones, 92% detected once. The sequencing here drew on peripheral blood, taken on day 0 of AZD1222 vaccination. The receptors shown here come from an adult in good health.

Regarding this clone: Mismatch with germline at one junction end may stem from a read error. This rearrangement joins TRBV19 to TRBJ1-2; D call uncertain. This CDR3 has 15 residues. The germline gives CDR1 LNHDA, CDR2 SQIVND (reference sequence). The CDR3 loop reads CASSMVERWTYGFYF. CDR3 DNA sequence: TGTGCCAGTAGTATGGTTGAAAGGTGGACTTACGGCTTCTACTTC.

The chain couples TRBV20-1 to TRBJ2-4, with D unclear. V lost 3 bases to trimming and J lost 6 bases, with 9 bases between them. Germline V gene lookup returns CDR1 DFQATT and CDR2 SNEGSKA (reference sequence). The CDR3 runs to 12 residues. This chain's CDR3 is CSASEGGNIQYF. The CDR3 region has the DNA TGCAGTGCTAGTGAAGGTGGAAACATTCAGTACTTC.

The CDR3 DNA reads TGCGCCAGCAGCTTGGAAGGGGACAGGGTGCAGTTCTTC. It translates to CASSLEGDRVQFF. The chain has TRBV5-1 and TRBJ2-1; the match to TRBD1 covers 9 bases. V was pared by 0 bases and J by 12 bases, with 4 bases of the junction left unmatched. CDR1 SGHRS and CDR2 YFSETQ come from the germline V gene. The CDR3 spans 13 residues.

The chain joins TRBV11-2 to TRBJ2-7; 12 positions agree with TRBD2. This CDR3 region has 15 residues. The V and J ends lost 4 bases and 6 bases, in that order; junction bases with no gene match: 7. The germline gives CDR1 SGHAT, CDR2 FQNNGV. CDR3 sequence: CASSSRLAGVVEQYF. The CDR3 DNA reads as TGTGCCAGCAGCTCAAGACTAGCGGGAGTGGTCGAGCAGTACTTC.

The CDR3 protein is CASSSSGTGGRYTEAFF. CDR3 sequence (DNA): TGTGCCAGCAGCTCCTCCGGGACAGGGGGGCGATACACTGAAGCTTTCTTT. The genes are TRBV13 and TRBJ1-1; 11 positions agree with TRBD1. The germline CDR1 and CDR2 sequences are PRHDT and FYEKMQ (reference sequence). Trimming removed 4 bases from V and 3 bases from J; junction bases left unmatched: 10. The CDR3 runs 17 residues.